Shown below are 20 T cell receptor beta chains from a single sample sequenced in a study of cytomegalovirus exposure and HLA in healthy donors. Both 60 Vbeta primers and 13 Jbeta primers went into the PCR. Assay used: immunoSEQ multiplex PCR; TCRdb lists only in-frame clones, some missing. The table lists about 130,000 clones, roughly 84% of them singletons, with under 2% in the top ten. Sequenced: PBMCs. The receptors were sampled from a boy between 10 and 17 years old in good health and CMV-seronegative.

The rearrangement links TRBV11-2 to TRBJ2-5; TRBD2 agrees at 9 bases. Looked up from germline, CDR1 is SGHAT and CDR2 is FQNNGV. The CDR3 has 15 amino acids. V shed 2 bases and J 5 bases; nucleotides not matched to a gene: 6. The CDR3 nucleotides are TGTGCCAGCAGCTTATCTAGCGGGGAGGGGGAGACCCAGTACTTC. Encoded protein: CASSLSSGEGETQYF.

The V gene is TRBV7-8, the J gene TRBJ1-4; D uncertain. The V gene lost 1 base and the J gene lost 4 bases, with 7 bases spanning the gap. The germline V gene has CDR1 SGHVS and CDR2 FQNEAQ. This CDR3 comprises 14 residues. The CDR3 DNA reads TGTGCCAGCAGCTTAGGCGGCAATAATGAAAAACTGTTTTTT. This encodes CASSLGGNNEKLFF. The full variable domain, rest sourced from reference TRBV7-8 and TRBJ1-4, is GAGVSQSPRYKVAKRGQDVALRCDPISGHVSLFWYQQALGQGPEFLTYFQNEAQLDKSGLPSDRFFAERPEGSVSTLKIQRTQQEDSAVYLCASSLGGNNEKLFFGSGTQLSVL.

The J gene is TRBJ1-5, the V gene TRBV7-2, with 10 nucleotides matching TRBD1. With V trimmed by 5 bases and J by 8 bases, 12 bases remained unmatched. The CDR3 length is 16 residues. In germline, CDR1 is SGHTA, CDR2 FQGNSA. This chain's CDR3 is CASSPRQGALGEPQHF. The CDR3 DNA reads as TGTGCCAGCAGCCCACGACAGGGGGCTCTGGGGGAGCCCCAGCATTTT. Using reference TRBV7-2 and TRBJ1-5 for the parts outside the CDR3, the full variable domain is GAGVSQSPSNKVTEKGKDVELRCDPISGHTALYWYRQSLGQGLEFLIYFQGNSAPDKSGLPSDRFSAERTGGSVSTLTIQRTQQEDSAVYLCASSPRQGALGEPQHFGDGTRLSIL.

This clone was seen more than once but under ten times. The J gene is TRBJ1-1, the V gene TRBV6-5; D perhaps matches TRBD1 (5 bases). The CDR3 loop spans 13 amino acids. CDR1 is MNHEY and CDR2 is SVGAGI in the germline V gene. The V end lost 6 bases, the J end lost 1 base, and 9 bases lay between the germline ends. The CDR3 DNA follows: TGTGCCAGCAGCCCGGACACGAACACTGAAGCTTTCTTT. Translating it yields CASSPDTNTEAFF.

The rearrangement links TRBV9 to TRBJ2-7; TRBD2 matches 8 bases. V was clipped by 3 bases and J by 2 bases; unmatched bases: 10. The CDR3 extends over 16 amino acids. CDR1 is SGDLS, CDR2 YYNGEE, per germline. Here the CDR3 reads CASSEQAGGRPYEQYF. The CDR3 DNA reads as TGTGCCAGCAGCGAACAGGCGGGGGGCCGCCCCTACGAGCAGTACTTC.

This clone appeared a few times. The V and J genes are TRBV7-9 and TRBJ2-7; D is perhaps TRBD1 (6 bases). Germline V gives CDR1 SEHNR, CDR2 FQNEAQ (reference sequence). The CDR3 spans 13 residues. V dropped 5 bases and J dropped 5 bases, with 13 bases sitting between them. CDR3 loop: CASSIQGADEQYF. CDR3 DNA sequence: TGTGCCAGCAGCATACAGGGCGCGGACGAGCAGTACTTC. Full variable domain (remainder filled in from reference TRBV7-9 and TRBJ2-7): DTGVSQNPRHKITKRGQNVTFRCDPISEHNRLYWYRQTLGQGPEFLTYFQNEAQLEKSRLLSDRFSAERPKGSFSTLEIQRTEQGDSAMYLCASSIQGADEQYFGPGTRLTVT.

The DNA of the CDR3 is TGTGCCAGCAGCTTTCGACAGGAAACAATATGGGAGCAGTACTTC. Translating it yields CASSFRQETIWEQYF. The chain recombines TRBV5-6 with TRBJ2-7; D possibly corresponds to TRBD1 (6 bases). The CDR3 spans 15 residues. The V gene's germline CDR1 is SGHDT and CDR2 YYEEEE. Deletions cut 2 bases from V and 7 bases from J, with 19 bases between.

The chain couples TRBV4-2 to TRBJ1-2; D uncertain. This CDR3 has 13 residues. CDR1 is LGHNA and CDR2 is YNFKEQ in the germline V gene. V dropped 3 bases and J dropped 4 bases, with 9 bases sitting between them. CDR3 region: CASSQGGVYGYTF. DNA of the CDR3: TGTGCCAGCAGCCAGGGAGGAGTCTATGGCTACACCTTC.

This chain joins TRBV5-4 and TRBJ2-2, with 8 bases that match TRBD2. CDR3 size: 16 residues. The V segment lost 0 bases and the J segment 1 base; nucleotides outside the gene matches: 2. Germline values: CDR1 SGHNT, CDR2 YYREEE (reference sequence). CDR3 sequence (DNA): TGTGCCAGCAGCTTGGTAGCGGGAAGGAACACCGGGGAGCTGTTTTTT. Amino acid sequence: CASSLVAGRNTGELFF.

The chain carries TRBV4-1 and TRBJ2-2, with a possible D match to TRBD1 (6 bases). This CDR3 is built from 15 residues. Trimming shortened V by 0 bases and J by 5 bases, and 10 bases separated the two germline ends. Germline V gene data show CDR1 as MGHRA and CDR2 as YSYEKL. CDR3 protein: CASSQEGAGTGELFF. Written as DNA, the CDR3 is TGCGCCAGCAGCCAAGAGGGGGCAGGAACCGGGGAGCTGTTTTTT.

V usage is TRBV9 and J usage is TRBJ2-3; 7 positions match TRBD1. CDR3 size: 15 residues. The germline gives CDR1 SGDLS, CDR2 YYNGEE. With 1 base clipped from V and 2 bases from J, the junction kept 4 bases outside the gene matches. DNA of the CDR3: TGTGCCAGCAGCGTAACCGGGACAGCCACAGATACGCAGTATTTT. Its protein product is CASSVTGTATDTQYF.

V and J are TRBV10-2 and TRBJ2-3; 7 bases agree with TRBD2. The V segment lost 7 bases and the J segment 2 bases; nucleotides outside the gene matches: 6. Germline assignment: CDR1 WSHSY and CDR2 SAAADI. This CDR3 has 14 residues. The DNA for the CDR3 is TGCGCCAGCATGAGCGGGGCACTCACAGATACGCAGTATTTT. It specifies CASMSGALTDTQYF.

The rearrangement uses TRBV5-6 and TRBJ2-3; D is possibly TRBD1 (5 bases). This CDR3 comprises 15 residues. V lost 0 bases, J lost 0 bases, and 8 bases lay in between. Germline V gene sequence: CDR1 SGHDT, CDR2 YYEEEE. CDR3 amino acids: CASSLGPGSTDTQYF. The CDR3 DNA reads TGTGCCAGCAGCTTGGGGCCAGGGAGCACAGATACGCAGTATTTT.

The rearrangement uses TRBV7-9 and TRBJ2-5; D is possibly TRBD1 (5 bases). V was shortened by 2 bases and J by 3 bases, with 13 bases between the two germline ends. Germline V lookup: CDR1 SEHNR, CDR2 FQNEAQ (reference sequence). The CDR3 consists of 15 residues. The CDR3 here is CASSLYGRVEETQYF. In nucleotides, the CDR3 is TGTGCCAGCAGCTTATACGGCAGGGTGGAAGAGACCCAGTACTTC.

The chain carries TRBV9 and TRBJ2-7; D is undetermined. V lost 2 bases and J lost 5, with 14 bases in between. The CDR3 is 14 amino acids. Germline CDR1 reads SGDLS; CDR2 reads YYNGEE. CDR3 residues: CASSVSDPNNEQYF. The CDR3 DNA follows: TGTGCCAGCAGCGTTTCAGATCCCAACAACGAGCAGTACTTC.

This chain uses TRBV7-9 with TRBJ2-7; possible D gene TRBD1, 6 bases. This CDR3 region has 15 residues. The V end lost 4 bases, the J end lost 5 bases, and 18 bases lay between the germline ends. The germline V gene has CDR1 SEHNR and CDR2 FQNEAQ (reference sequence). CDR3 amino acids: CASSSNRGGSDEQYF. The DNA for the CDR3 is TGTGCCAGCAGCTCCAACCGAGGGGGATCCGACGAGCAGTACTTC.

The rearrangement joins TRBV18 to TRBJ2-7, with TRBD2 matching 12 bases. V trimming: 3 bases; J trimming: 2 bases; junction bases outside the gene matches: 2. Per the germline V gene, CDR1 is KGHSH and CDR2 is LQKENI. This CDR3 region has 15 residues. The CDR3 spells CASSPTSGGPYEQYF. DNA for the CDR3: TGTGCCAGCTCACCTACTAGCGGGGGGCCCTACGAGCAGTACTTC.

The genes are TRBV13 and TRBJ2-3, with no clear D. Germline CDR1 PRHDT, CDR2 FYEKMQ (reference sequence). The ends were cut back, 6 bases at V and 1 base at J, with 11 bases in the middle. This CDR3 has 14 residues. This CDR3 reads CASRSAEGTDTQYF. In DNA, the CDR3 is TGTGCCAGCAGGTCGGCGGAAGGCACAGATACGCAGTATTTT.

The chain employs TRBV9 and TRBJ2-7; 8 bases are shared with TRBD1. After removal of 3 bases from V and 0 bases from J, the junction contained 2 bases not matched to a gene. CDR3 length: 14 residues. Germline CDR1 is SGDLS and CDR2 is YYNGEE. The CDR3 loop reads CASSEGTGSYEQYF. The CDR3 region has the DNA TGTGCCAGCAGCGAGGGGACAGGCTCCTACGAGCAGTACTTC.

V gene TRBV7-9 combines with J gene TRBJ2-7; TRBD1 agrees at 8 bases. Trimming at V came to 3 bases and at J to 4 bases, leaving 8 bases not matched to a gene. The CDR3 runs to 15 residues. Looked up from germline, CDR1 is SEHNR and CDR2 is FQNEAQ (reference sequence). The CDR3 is CASSFWTGLVYEQYF. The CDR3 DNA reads TGTGCCAGCAGCTTCTGGACAGGGTTGGTGTACGAGCAGTACTTC.